The 11 T cell receptor beta chains below were found in one sample sequenced in a study of CD8 T cells in ankylosing spondylitis. One entry per CDR3 protein, called by TCRdb with MiXCR from the 5' RACE reads. The sample contains about 160,000 distinct CDR3 sequences, 18% of which appear only once. The sample consisted of blood, either unsorted or a sorted T cell fraction (not recorded which). Receptor source: a male donor with ankylosing spondylitis or in good health (not recorded which).

This rearrangement joins TRBV5-1 to TRBJ2-1; 7 bases match TRBD2. Germline V lookup: CDR1 SGHRS, CDR2 YFSETQ. The junction had 5 bases not matched to a gene; V was cut back by 0 bases and J by 5 bases. The CDR3 extends over 15 amino acids. CDR3 loop: CASSLVVGGNNEQFF. CDR3 in DNA: TGCGCCAGCAGCTTGGTAGTGGGGGGGAACAATGAGCAGTTCTTC.

The CDR3: CASSPTGIQETQYF. CDR3 sequence (DNA): TGTGCCAGCAGCCCGACAGGGATCCAAGAGACCCAGTACTTC. J is TRBJ2-5 and V is TRBV11-2; 7 nucleotides align to TRBD1. V shed 5 bases, J shed 1 base, and the junction held 4 bases outside the gene matches. The CDR3 totals 14 residues. CDR1 and CDR2 from the germline V gene are SGHAT and FQNNGV. Supplemented by reference TRBV11-2 and TRBJ2-5, the full variable domain reads EAGVAQSPRYKIIEKRQSVAFWCNPISGHATLYWYQQILGQGPKLLIQFQNNGVVDDSQLPKDRFSAERLKGVDSTLKIQPAKLEDSAVYLCASSPTGIQETQYFGPGTRLLVL.

The sample holds many counts of this clonotype. V is TRBV12-3 or TRBV12-4 and J is TRBJ2-7; D might be TRBD1 or TRBD2, each matching 5 bases. The V end lost 2 bases, the J end lost 6 bases, and 8 bases lay between the germline ends. This CDR3 comprises 12 residues. The CDR3 loop is CASSLFGAEQYF. The CDR3 bases are TGTGCCAGCAGTTTATTCGGGGCCGAGCAGTACTTC.

The chain recombines TRBV6-5 with TRBJ1-1; the match to TRBD1 covers 8 bases. Germline loops: CDR1 MNHEY, CDR2 SVGAGI. The CDR3 has 16 amino acids. V lost 2 bases to trimming and J lost 0 bases; unmatched junction nucleotides: 5. The CDR3 DNA is TGTGCCAGCAGTTACACCTCGACAGGGGTGAACACTGAAGCTTTCTTT. Translating gives CASSYTSTGVNTEAFF.

The sample holds many counts of this clonotype. J is TRBJ2-1 and V is TRBV20-1; the match to TRBD2 covers 11 bases. Germline CDR1 is DFQATT and CDR2 is SNEGSKA (reference sequence). V dropped 0 bases and J dropped 0; count of bases not matched to a gene: 10. The CDR3 totals 19 residues. The CDR3 nucleotides read TGCAGTGCTAGAGATGCATTAGCGGGAGGGATAAGCTCCTACAATGAGCAGTTCTTC. Protein sequence: CSARDALAGGISSYNEQFF.

This chain joins TRBV4-1 and TRBJ1-4; TRBD1 aligns across 9 bases. This CDR3 comprises 16 residues. Germline CDR1 reads MGHRA; CDR2 reads YSYEKL. V lost 0 bases, J lost 8 bases, and 7 bases stayed unmatched. CDR3 sequence reads: CASSQETGQGWEKLFF. The DNA for the CDR3 is TGCGCCAGCAGCCAAGAAACGGGACAGGGTTGGGAAAAACTGTTTTTT.

This clonotype showed up many times. The chain couples TRBV20-1 to TRBJ2-3; 11 nucleotides line up with TRBD2. Germline values: CDR1 DFQATT, CDR2 SNEGSKA (reference sequence). CDR3 size: 17 residues. V shed 0 bases, J shed 10 bases, and the junction held 15 bases outside the gene matches. CDR3 in amino acids: CSARDVIGLAGGEAQYF. CDR3 bases: TGCAGTGCTAGAGATGTCATCGGCCTAGCGGGAGGCGAGGCGCAGTATTTT.

The chain is built from TRBV7-9 and TRBJ2-1, with D tentatively TRBD1 (6 bases). There are 17 residues in the CDR3. Germline-derived CDR1 and CDR2 are SEHNR and FQNEAQ (reference sequence). V lost 2 bases and J 0 bases, leaving 14 bases between the germline ends. For the CDR3, the DNA is TGTGCCAGCAGCTTATTGGGGGCGTGGAGCTCCTACAATGAGCAGTTCTTC. It is translated as CASSLLGAWSSYNEQFF.

Many counts were recorded for this clonotype. The gene calls are TRBV20-1 and TRBJ2-2, with TRBD2 as a possible D gene (5 bases). Per germline, CDR1 DFQATT and CDR2 SNEGSKA (reference sequence). This CDR3 region has 13 residues. V was shortened by 5 bases and J by 1 base, with 8 bases between the two germline ends. This chain's CDR3 is CSAPRENTGELFF. Written as DNA, the CDR3 is TGCAGTGCTCCGAGGGAGAACACCGGGGAGCTGTTTTTT.

In this sample, this clonotype turned up many times. This chain links TRBV6-5 with TRBJ1-5; tentatively, D is TRBD1 (5 bases). Trimming left V 4 bases short and J 0 bases short, with 16 bases between. In germline, CDR1 is MNHEY, CDR2 SVGAGI. The CDR3 totals 17 residues. The CDR3, as DNA: TGTGCCAGCAGTTCCACAGGAACCCATTATAGCAATCAGCCCCAGCATTTT. Protein product: CASSSTGTHYSNQPQHF.

The V and J genes are TRBV28 and TRBJ2-4, with 7 bases fitting TRBD1. CDR1 is MDHEN and CDR2 is SYDVKM in the germline V gene. The V and J ends lost 4 bases and 0 bases, in that order; junction bases with no gene match: 6. The CDR3 contains 16 residues. CDR3 region: CASSSEGALAKNIQYF. The CDR3, as DNA: TGTGCCAGCAGTTCCGAGGGGGCTCTAGCCAAAAACATTCAGTACTTC.